The T cell receptor (beta chain) under discussion was sequenced for a study of radiation and T cells in renal cell carcinoma. Study-level information: Nephrectomy followed 15 Gy stereotactic body radiation by 4 weeks.

The assay was immunoSEQ multiplex PCR, and TCRdb's table has in-frame clones only and misses some. The table includes some 120,000 clones, more than 80% detected once. Points on this clone: What it binds is unknown.

Whole-study findings and limits: Top tumor clonotypes rose in blood 2 weeks post-radiation, then contracted. Without pretreatment biopsies, baseline tumor clonotype presence was undetermined.

CDR1 MGHRA and CDR2 YSYEKL come from the germline V gene. This CDR3 spans 14 amino acids. V dropped 5 bases and J dropped 2 bases, with 12 bases sitting between them. Time point reported: blood 2 weeks post-SBRT. The treatment here: 15 Gy SBRT to primary tumor, nephrectomy 4 weeks later. The patient's renal cell carcinoma had clear cell pathology. This clonotype was obtained from a woman aged 55-69 years with renal cell carcinoma. The rearrangement uses TRBV4-1 and TRBJ1-2, with D perhaps matching TRBD1 (6 bases). This sample comprised blood, obtained from a patient whose treatment included radiotherapy and nephrectomy. The CDR3 here is CASSGGTGNYGYTF. The CDR3 bases are TGCGCCAGCAGCGGGGGAACAGGGAACTATGGCTACACCTTC.